A selection of T cell receptor beta chains follows, all from one sample in a study of T cell repertoires in cytomegalovirus infection. No cognate antigen is known for these TCRs. Each CDR3 protein gets one entry after TCRdb re-called the reads with MiXCR. The sample lists about 920,000 distinct CDR3 sequences, 31% seen once, with about 14% in the top ten. Here the sequenced sample was cultured CD8+ T cells from PBMCs, taken from culture after CMV antigen stimulation. The source of these receptors is a human donor in good health (CMV status not recorded). Some clones in this sample may be carry-over from other donors' samples. CDR3s include the opening cysteine and the closing phenylalanine or tryptophan. For some rows the clone size is stated as once, few or many, or as a class when expanded; others skip it.

TRBJ2-7,TRBV7-9,few,CASSLVVAGDYEQYF
TRBJ2-2,TRBV2,few,CASISGTSTGELFF
TRBJ2-3,TRBV11-1,NA,CASSLAPGDTDTQYF
TRBJ1-5,TRBV7-2,NA,CASSPGPFPDQPQHF
TRBJ2-3,TRBV5-1,NA,CASSRWELAENTDTQYF
TRBJ2-2,TRBV7-9,few,CASSLKDSYTGELFF
TRBJ2-1,TRBV7-2,many,CASSLDVWEQFF
TRBJ1-2,TRBV9,NA,CASSVSGTAFDGYTF
TRBJ2-3,TRBV12-3/TRBV12-4,few,CASSSHTPGAGTDTQYF
TRBJ2-3,TRBV7-4,NA,CTSSTPGRVSTDTQYF
TRBJ2-5,TRBV28,few,CASSLVIKETQYF
TRBJ1-5,TRBV6-6,NA,CASSPDRGLHQPQHF
TRBJ2-3,TRBV28,few,CASSWSGNTQYF
TRBJ1-3,TRBV12-3/TRBV12-4,medium-sized,CASSPGLAEPGNTIYF
TRBJ2-2,TRBV5-4,NA,CASSFRDTNTGELFF
TRBJ2-4,TRBV7-9,few,CASSPAGTSGGAWTKNIQYF
TRBJ2-1,TRBV11-1,NA,CASSLNTGPYNEQFF
TRBJ2-7,TRBV27,once,CASSHNPVPYDEQYF
TRBJ2-1,TRBV7-9,many,CADRERVSYNEQFF
TRBJ1-2,TRBV2,NA,CASSPARDSDYGYTF
TRBJ2-6,TRBV5-1,NA,CASSLRGAISSGANVLTF
TRBJ2-7,TRBV25-1,few,CASSATGVSEQYF
TRBJ2-3,TRBV12-3/TRBV12-4,NA,CASRPGQGPTDTQYF
TRBJ1-2,TRBV7-9,few,CASSLEEATGHHGYTF
TRBJ1-2,TRBV7-9,NA,CASSLRTGGFESGYTF
TRBJ1-1,TRBV5-3,NA,CASSLAGGAGRTEAFF
TRBJ1-5,TRBV6-2/TRBV6-3,few,CASSYRSGQGVAQPQHF
TRBJ2-5,TRBV7-9,NA,CASSLRGEQETQYF
TRBJ2-7,TRBV19,many,CAVSNGRIPYEQYF
TRBJ1-1,TRBV9,NA,CASSAITGTDYTEAFF
TRBJ2-7,TRBV7-9,few,CASSLGDRGKSHEQYF
TRBJ1-1,TRBV7-9,few,CASSSSRSYTEAFF
TRBJ2-7,TRBV7-9,NA,CASRNGQGIYEQYF
TRBJ1-2,TRBV28,NA,CASRLPGQQRYGYTF
TRBJ1-4,TRBV7-9,NA,CASSLWTGGDEKLFF
TRBJ2-3,TRBV20-1,NA,CSAGRDIRSTDTQYF
TRBJ2-3,TRBV6-1,many,CASSDTLLRDPDWTDTQYF
TRBJ2-3,TRBV6-1,NA,CASTQWASGGADTQYF
TRBJ2-1,TRBV11-2,NA,CASSIIGGAYNEQFF
TRBJ2-6,TRBV6-6,NA,CASRPLNRYSGANVLTF
TRBJ2-2,TRBV27,NA,CASSATTTGENTGELFF
TRBJ1-1,TRBV19,NA,CASSISLFDRGNEAFF
TRBJ2-3,TRBV12-3/TRBV12-4,many,CASRNYVSSSGDSTDTQYF
TRBJ1-2,TRBV7-9,NA,CASSLVPPVRTEGYGYTF
TRBJ1-5,TRBV9,NA,CASSVGGDSNKPQHF
TRBJ2-3,TRBV6-5,few,CASRAGGTDTQYF
TRBJ2-7,TRBV20-1,NA,CSARDPGYSYEQYF
TRBJ1-5,TRBV28,NA,CASSTPPGTAPRGSNQPQHF
TRBJ2-3,TRBV20-1,NA,CSAPHPLWADTQYF
TRBJ2-3,TRBV6-6,few,CASVATSGGASPPVGTDTQYF
TRBJ2-7,TRBV19,NA,CASSHYGGGTSYEQYF
TRBJ1-2,TRBV6-4,NA,CASSSGTVGGYTF
TRBJ1-2,TRBV12-3/TRBV12-4,NA,CASRLWGIDDGYTF
TRBJ2-5,TRBV29-1,many,CSVGGGADQETQYF
TRBJ1-5,TRBV19,NA,CASSIVGSVTYSNQPQHF
TRBJ2-7,TRBV27,NA,CASGPRRANEQYF
TRBJ2-1,TRBV7-6,many,CASRDSGGAYNEQFF
TRBJ2-1,TRBV7-9,many,CASSFSGREQFF